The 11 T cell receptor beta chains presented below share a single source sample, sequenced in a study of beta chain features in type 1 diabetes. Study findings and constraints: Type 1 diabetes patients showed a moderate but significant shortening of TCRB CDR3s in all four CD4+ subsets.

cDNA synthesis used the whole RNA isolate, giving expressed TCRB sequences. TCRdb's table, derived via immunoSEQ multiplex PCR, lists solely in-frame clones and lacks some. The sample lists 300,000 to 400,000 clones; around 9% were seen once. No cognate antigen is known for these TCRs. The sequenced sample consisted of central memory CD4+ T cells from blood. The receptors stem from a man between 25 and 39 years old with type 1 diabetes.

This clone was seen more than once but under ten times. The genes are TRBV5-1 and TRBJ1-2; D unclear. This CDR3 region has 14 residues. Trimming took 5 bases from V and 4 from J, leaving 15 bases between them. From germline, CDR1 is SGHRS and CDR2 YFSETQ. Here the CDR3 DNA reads TGCGCCAGCAGAGAGTCTACAGTTTCCTATGGCTACACCTTC. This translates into CASRESTVSYGYTF.

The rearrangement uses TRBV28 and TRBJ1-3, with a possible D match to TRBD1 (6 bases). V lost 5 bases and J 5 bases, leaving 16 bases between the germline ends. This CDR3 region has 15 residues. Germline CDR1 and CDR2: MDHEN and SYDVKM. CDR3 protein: CASSAPIGTRNTIYF. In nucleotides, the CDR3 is TGTGCCAGCAGTGCCCCGATTGGGACACGAAACACCATATATTTT.

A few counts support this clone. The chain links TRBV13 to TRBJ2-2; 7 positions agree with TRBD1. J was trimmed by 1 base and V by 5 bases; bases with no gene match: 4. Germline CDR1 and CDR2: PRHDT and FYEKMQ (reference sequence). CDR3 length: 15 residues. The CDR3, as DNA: TGTGCCAGCAGCGTCCGGGACAGGAACACCGGGGAGCTGTTTTTT. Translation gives CASSVRDRNTGELFF.

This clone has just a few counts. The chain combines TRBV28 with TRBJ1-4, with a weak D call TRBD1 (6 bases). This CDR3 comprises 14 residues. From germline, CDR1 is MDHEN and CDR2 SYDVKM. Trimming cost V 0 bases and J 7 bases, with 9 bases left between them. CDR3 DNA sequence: TGTGCCAGCAGTTTATGGGTCAGGGGTGAAAAACTGTTTTTT. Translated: CASSLWVRGEKLFF.

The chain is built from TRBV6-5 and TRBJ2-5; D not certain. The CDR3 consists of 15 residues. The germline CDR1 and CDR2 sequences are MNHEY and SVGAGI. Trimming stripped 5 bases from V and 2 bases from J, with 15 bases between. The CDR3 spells CASSRRSVQQETQYF. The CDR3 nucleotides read TGTGCCAGCAGTAGACGTAGTGTACAGCAAGAGACCCAGTACTTC.

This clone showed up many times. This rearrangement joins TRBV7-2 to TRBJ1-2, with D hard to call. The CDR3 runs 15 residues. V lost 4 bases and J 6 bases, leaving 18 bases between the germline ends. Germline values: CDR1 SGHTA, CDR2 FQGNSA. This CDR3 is CASSSQSEGFNGYTF. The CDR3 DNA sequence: TGTGCCAGCAGCTCCCAGTCGGAAGGTTTCAATGGCTACACCTTC.

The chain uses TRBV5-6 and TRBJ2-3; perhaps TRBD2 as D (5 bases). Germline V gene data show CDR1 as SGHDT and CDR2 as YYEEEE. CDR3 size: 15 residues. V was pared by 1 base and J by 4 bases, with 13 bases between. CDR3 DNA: TGTGCCAGCAGCTTGCCGGGAATGAGGTCAGATACGCAGTATTTT. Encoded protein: CASSLPGMRSDTQYF.

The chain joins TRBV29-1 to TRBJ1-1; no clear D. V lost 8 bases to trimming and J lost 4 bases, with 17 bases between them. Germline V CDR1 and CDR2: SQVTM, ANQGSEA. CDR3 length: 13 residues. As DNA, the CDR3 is TGCAGCCCCGTCCGCAGAACGGTCACTGAAGCTTTCTTT. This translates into CSPVRRTVTEAFF.

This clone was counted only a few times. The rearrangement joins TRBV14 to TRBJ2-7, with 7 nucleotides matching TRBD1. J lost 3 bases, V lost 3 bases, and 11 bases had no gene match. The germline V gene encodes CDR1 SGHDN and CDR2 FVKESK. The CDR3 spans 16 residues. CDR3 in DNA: TGTGCCAGCAGCCAGGTTGTCGGGACAGTTGACTACGAGCAGTACTTC. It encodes CASSQVVGTVDYEQYF. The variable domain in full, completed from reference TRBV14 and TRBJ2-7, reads EAGVTQFPSHSVIEKGQTVTLRCDPISGHDNLYWYRRVMGKEIKFLLHFVKESKQDESGMPNNRFLAERTGGTYSTLKVQPAELEDSGVYFCASSQVVGTVDYEQYFGPGTRLTVT.

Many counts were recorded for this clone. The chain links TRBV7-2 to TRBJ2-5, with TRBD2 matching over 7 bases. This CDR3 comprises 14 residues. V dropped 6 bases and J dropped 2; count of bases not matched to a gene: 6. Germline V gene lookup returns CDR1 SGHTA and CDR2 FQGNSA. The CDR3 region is CASRQPGLQETQYF. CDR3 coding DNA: TGTGCCAGCAGACAGCCGGGACTACAAGAGACCCAGTACTTC.

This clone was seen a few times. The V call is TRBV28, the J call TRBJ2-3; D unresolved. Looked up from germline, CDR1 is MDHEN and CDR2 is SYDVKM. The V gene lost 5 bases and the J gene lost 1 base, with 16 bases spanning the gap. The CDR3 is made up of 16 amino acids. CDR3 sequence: CASSKNPAAGTDTQYF. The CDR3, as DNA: TGTGCCAGCAGTAAGAATCCGGCCGCCGGCACAGATACGCAGTATTTT.